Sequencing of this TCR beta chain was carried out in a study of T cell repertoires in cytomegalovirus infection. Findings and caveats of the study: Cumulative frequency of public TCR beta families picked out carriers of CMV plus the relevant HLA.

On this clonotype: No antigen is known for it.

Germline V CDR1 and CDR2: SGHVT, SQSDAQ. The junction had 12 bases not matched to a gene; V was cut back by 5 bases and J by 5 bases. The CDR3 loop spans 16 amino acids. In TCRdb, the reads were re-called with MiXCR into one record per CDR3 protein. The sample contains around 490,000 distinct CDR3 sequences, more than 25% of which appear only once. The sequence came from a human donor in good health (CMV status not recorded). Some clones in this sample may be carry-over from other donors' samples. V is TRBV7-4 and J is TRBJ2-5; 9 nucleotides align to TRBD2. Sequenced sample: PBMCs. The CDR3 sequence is CASSLTISGSYETQYF. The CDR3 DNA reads TGTGCCAGCAGCCTGACAATTAGCGGGAGTTACGAGACCCAGTACTTC.